The 19 T cell receptor beta chains listed next were all sequenced from one sample in a study of Graves' ophthalmopathy and Graves' hyperthyroidism. Beta-chain TCR CDR3 regions were amplified from RNA transcripts. The library came from an HTBI-primed first-round RT-PCR and a second-round multiplex PCR. TCRdb reanalysed the multiplex PCR reads using MiXCR and keeps one entry per CDR3 protein. Of about 740,000 distinct CDR3 sequences in the sample, roughly 41% were seen once. Sample: peripheral blood. These receptors all come from an adult man with Graves' ophthalmopathy.

This clonotype was seen a few times. This chain links TRBV9 with TRBJ1-1; the D is unclear. Trimming left V 4 bases short and J 4 bases short, with 11 bases between. The CDR3 spans 13 residues. From germline, CDR1 is SGDLS and CDR2 YYNGEE. This CDR3 is CASSPTSGTEAFF. The CDR3 nucleotides read TGTGCCAGCAGCCCAACATCAGGCACTGAAGCTTTCTTT.

The rearrangement uses TRBV2 and TRBJ2-2; D may be TRBD1 (6 bases). Germline-derived CDR1 and CDR2 are SNHLY and FYNNEI. The V end was cut by 6 bases, the J end by 0 bases, with 11 bases between. The CDR3 has 15 amino acids. CDR3 DNA: TGTGCCAGCAGAAGAGGACAGACGAACACCGGGGAGCTGTTTTTT. Its translation: CASRRGQTNTGELFF.

The rearrangement uses TRBV5-4 and TRBJ2-5; tentative D call: TRBD1 (5 bases). CDR1 SGHNT and CDR2 YYREEE come from the germline V gene (reference sequence). The CDR3 is made up of 13 amino acids. Trimming took off 4 bases at V and 3 bases at J, with 10 bases between the two ends. CDR3 coding DNA: TGTGCCAGCAGCCTCCGACAGAAAGAGACCCAGTACTTC. Protein: CASSLRQKETQYF.

This clonotype was detected once. The chain uses TRBV12-3 or TRBV12-4 and TRBJ1-2, with 9 nucleotides matching TRBD1. V gave up 6 bases and J gave up 8 bases; unmatched junction bases: 10. CDR3 size: 14 residues. The CDR3 region has the DNA TGTGCCAGCAGACCTGGGACAGGGAGATCGGGCTACACCTTC. This translates into CASRPGTGRSGYTF.

With respect to this clonotype: This may arise from a read error, as a much more abundant clone is one base away. As the CDR3 is not closed by the conserved phenylalanine or tryptophan, this likely results from a read error. The gene calls are TRBV7-9 and TRBJ2-7, with unresolved D. Per the germline V gene, CDR1 is SEHNR and CDR2 is FQNEAQ (reference sequence). CDR3 length: 14 amino acids. Trimming removed 5 bases at V and 1 base at J, with 12 bases between. CDR3 nucleotides: TGTGCCAGCAGCCTCGACATGGCGTCCTACGAGCAGTACCTC. Protein sequence: CASSLDMASYEQYL.

This clonotype was found many times. The chain recombines TRBV19 with TRBJ1-4; 7 bases line up with TRBD1. CDR1 is LNHDA, CDR2 SQIVND, per germline (reference sequence). CDR3 length: 14 amino acids. Unmatched junction bases numbered 10, after V lost 7 bases and J lost 8 bases. CDR3 nucleotide sequence: TGTGCCAGTAATAACAGGGGACGTGACGAAAAACTGTTTTTT. Translation: CASNNRGRDEKLFF.

The chain employs TRBV11-2 and TRBJ1-4, with D perhaps matching TRBD1 (5 bases). This CDR3 region has 12 residues. Trimming cost V 5 bases and J 16 bases, with 17 bases left between them. Germline-derived CDR1 and CDR2 are SGHAT and FQNNGV. The CDR3 loop reads CASSLGTSGRFF. The CDR3 DNA reads as TGTGCCAGCAGCCTCGGGACTAGCGGGAGGTTTTTT.

The chain links TRBV20-1 to TRBJ1-1; unclear D gene. Germline V gene lookup returns CDR1 DFQATT and CDR2 SNEGSKA (reference sequence). The V end was cut by 3 bases, the J end by 6 bases, with 11 bases between. The CDR3 is 12 residues long. The CDR3 sequence: CSARPLRAEAFF. CDR3 DNA sequence: TGCAGTGCTAGGCCTCTCCGGGCTGAAGCTTTCTTT.

The gene calls are TRBV9 and TRBJ1-2, with 8 bases lining up with TRBD1. CDR1 and CDR2 (germline): SGDLS, YYNGEE. This CDR3 region has 15 residues. V trimming: 2 bases; J trimming: 6 bases; junction bases outside the gene matches: 9. The CDR3 spells CASSVSGDRYDGYTF. CDR3 nucleotides: TGTGCCAGCAGCGTCTCCGGGGACAGGTACGATGGCTACACCTTC.

The V call is TRBV29-1, the J call TRBJ2-5, with 9 bases fitting TRBD1. In germline, CDR1 is SQVTM, CDR2 ANQGSEA. The CDR3 sequence is 12 residues long. After removal of 4 bases from V and 11 bases from J, the junction contained 8 bases not matched to a gene. The CDR3 loop reads CSVGQGGNEQYF. The DNA for the CDR3 is TGCAGCGTTGGACAGGGGGGAAATGAGCAGTACTTC.

CDR3 region: CASSSRAVGANVLTF. The CDR3 nucleotides read TGTGCCAGCAGTTCCCGGGCGGTTGGGGCCAACGTCCTGACTTTC. The gene calls are TRBV7-2 and TRBJ2-6; D is uncertain. Germline CDR1 reads SGHTA; CDR2 reads FQGNSA. V was shortened by 6 bases and J by 3 bases, with 12 bases between the two germline ends. CDR3 length: 15 amino acids.

The table lists this clonotype with a few counts. The gene calls are TRBV6-6 and TRBJ2-5, with 9 bases identical to TRBD1. CDR1 and CDR2 from the germline V gene are MNHNY and SVGAGI (reference sequence). The J segment lost 6 bases and the V segment lost 9 bases, leaving 8 bases of the junction unmatched. The CDR3 extends over 13 amino acids. For the CDR3, the DNA is TGTGCCAGTGCGGACAGGGGATTACAGACCCAGTACTTC. Protein sequence: CASADRGLQTQYF.

The gene calls are TRBV7-3 and TRBJ2-3, with 9 positions matching TRBD1. CDR1 and CDR2 from the germline V gene are SGHTA and FQGTGA. The CDR3 spans 17 residues. Germline trimming cut 5 bases from V and 1 base from J; bases unmatched to any gene: 10. The chain's CDR3 is CASSKGARTGGTDTQYF. The CDR3 DNA follows: TGTGCCAGCAGCAAAGGAGCCAGGACAGGGGGCACAGATACGCAGTATTTT.

This clonotype was seen many times. The V and J genes are TRBV20-1 and TRBJ1-5, with TRBD1 matching 7 bases. Germline V lookup: CDR1 DFQATT, CDR2 SNEGSKA (reference sequence). The CDR3 length is 13 residues. The trim removed 3 bases at V and 9 bases at J, leaving 8 bases unmatched. The CDR3 coding sequence is TGCAGTGCTAGTAGGACAGGCACTGCGCCCCAGCATTTT. Translation gives CSASRTGTAPQHF.

The chain employs TRBV20-1 and TRBJ1-5; possibly TRBD1 for D (6 bases). The CDR3 sequence is 14 residues long. Trimming shortened V by 1 base and J by 3 bases, and 10 bases separated the two germline ends. Per germline, CDR1 DFQATT and CDR2 SNEGSKA (reference sequence). The CDR3 DNA reads TGCAGTGCTAGAGCAGCAGGGGACAATCAGCCCCAGCATTTT. Translating it yields CSARAAGDNQPQHF.

V usage is TRBV15 and J usage is TRBJ1-2; the D gene is possibly TRBD1 (5 bases). The CDR3 totals 14 residues. Germline V gene sequence: CDR1 LNHNV, CDR2 YYDKDF (reference sequence). V lost 2 bases and J 6 bases, leaving 13 bases between the germline ends. The CDR3 DNA follows: TGTGCCACCAGCAGACGCCGCACAGGCGATGGCTACACCTTC. Encoded protein: CATSRRRTGDGYTF.

This chain joins TRBV10-3 and TRBJ1-2, with 7 positions matching TRBD1. V shed 10 bases, J shed 6 bases, and the junction held 17 bases outside the gene matches. CDR1 and CDR2 (germline): ENHRY, SYGVKD. The CDR3 spans 15 residues. CDR3 sequence: CASNSANTGVNGYTF. In DNA, the CDR3 is TGTGCCAGCAATTCAGCCAATACAGGGGTGAATGGCTACACCTTC.

The chain is built from TRBV7-2 and TRBJ2-7; TRBD2 agrees at 14 bases. Germline lookup yields CDR1 SGHTA and CDR2 FQGNSA. This CDR3 region has 16 residues. Losses at the gene ends were 5 bases for V and 5 bases for J; bases not matched to a gene: 8. Written as DNA, the CDR3 is TGTGCCAGCAGCCTACCCGGGACTAGCGGGAGACACGAGCAGTACTTC. It codes for CASSLPGTSGRHEQYF.

This clonotype was found many times. CDR3 DNA sequence: TGCAGTGCGATCCCCCGAAACACTGAAGCTTTCTTT. Encoded protein: CSAIPRNTEAFF. This chain links TRBV20-1 with TRBJ1-1; D remains ambiguous. CDR3 length equals 12 residues. Trimming took 6 bases from V and 2 from J, leaving 10 bases between them. CDR1 and CDR2 (germline): DFQATT, SNEGSKA (reference sequence).